The 32 T cell receptor beta chains below all came from one sample that was sequenced in a study of blood T cell repertoires in COVID-19. Only in-frame clones appear in the TCRdb table, and some are missing; sequencing was by immunoSEQ multiplex PCR. The sample records tens of thousands of clones, roughly 70% being singletons. Material: peripheral blood. Receptors were obtained from a woman aged 55-70 years in a cohort sampled during active or convalescent COVID-19.

The chain couples TRBV9 to TRBJ2-7; TRBD1 aligns across 9 bases. The CDR3 spans 14 residues. J lost 5 bases, V lost 3 bases, and 6 bases had no gene match. In germline, CDR1 is SGDLS, CDR2 YYNGEE. CDR3 sequence: CASSGRTGADEQYF. CDR3 nucleotides: TGTGCCAGCAGCGGTAGGACAGGGGCCGACGAGCAGTACTTC.

The genes are TRBV19 and TRBJ2-7, with D unclear. Looked up from germline, CDR1 is LNHDA and CDR2 is SQIVND (reference sequence). V was cut by 5 bases and J by 3 bases, with 11 bases left in between. The CDR3 length is 13 residues. This CDR3 reads CASSLTHRYEQYF. The CDR3 coding sequence is TGTGCCAGTAGTCTCACACACCGCTACGAGCAGTACTTC.

V is TRBV7-9 and J is TRBJ2-7; 10 bases are a match to TRBD1. The CDR3 spans 15 residues. CDR1 is SEHNR and CDR2 is FQNEAQ in the germline V gene (reference sequence). V was pared by 5 bases and J by 1 base, with 5 bases of the junction left unmatched. CDR3 sequence: CASSPPGQGSYEQYF. CDR3 DNA sequence: TGTGCCAGCAGCCCGCCGGGACAGGGGTCCTACGAGCAGTACTTC.

The genes are TRBV25-1 and TRBJ2-5, with D tentatively TRBD2 (6 bases). Trimming removed 5 bases at V and 4 bases at J, with 17 bases between. The V gene's germline CDR1 is MGHDK and CDR2 SYGVNS. The CDR3 loop spans 15 amino acids. The CDR3 bases are TGTGCCAGCAGTCCCCCTCGTAGCGGCGGAGAGACCCAGTACTTC. It is translated as CASSPPRSGGETQYF.

This clone was counted at least ten times. The rearrangement joins TRBV5-1 to TRBJ1-3; D gene unclear. V lost 3 bases to trimming and J lost 2 bases, with 12 bases between them. Germline V CDR1 and CDR2: SGHRS, YFSETQ. CDR3 length equals 15 residues. The CDR3 protein is CASSSSGATGNTIYF. Written as DNA, the CDR3 is TGCGCCAGCAGCTCCTCAGGTGCCACTGGAAACACCATATATTTT. Full variable domain (remainder filled in from reference TRBV5-1 and TRBJ1-3): KAGVTQTPRYLIKTRGQQVTLSCSPISGHRSVSWYQQTPGQGLQFLFEYFSETQRNKGNFPGRFSGRQFSNSRSEMNVSTLELGDSALYLCASSSSGATGNTIYFGEGSWLTVV.

This clone was counted at least ten times. DNA for the CDR3: TGTGCCAGTAGTGTCTCGGGACAGGGGCCCGAGCAGTACTTC. Translation gives CASSVSGQGPEQYF. V gene TRBV19 combines with J gene TRBJ2-7; 10 nucleotides align to TRBD1. Germline CDR1 LNHDA, CDR2 SQIVND (reference sequence). The CDR3 length is 14 residues. Germline trimming cut 5 bases from V and 6 bases from J; bases unmatched to any gene: 7.

The rearrangement uses TRBV9 and TRBJ2-1; 13 bases match TRBD2. The junction had 5 bases not matched to a gene; V was cut back by 0 bases and J by 5 bases. This CDR3 is built from 17 residues. CDR1 and CDR2 (germline): SGDLS, YYNGEE. The CDR3 here is CASSVGTSGGADNEQFF. The CDR3 DNA reads as TGTGCCAGCAGCGTAGGGACTAGCGGGGGCGCGGACAATGAGCAGTTCTTC.

The rearrangement uses TRBV5-6 and TRBJ2-3; 8 nucleotides align to TRBD1. V lost 4 bases to trimming and J lost 3 bases; unmatched junction nucleotides: 7. The germline V gene has CDR1 SGHDT and CDR2 YYEEEE. The CDR3 sequence is 15 residues long. In DNA form, the CDR3 reads TGTGCCAGCAGCGTGGACAGGGCTGGAACAGATACGCAGTATTTT. Translation: CASSVDRAGTDTQYF.

The chain couples TRBV5-1 to TRBJ2-5; 16 bases map to TRBD2. V was pared by 0 bases and J by 4 bases, with 6 bases of the junction left unmatched. Germline values: CDR1 SGHRS, CDR2 YFSETQ. The CDR3 sequence is 18 residues long. The CDR3 spells CASSLAGTSGGASETQYF. Written as DNA, the CDR3 is TGCGCCAGCAGCTTGGCTGGGACTAGCGGGGGGGCCTCAGAGACCCAGTACTTC.

The genes are TRBV6-5 and TRBJ2-7, with TRBD1 as a possible D gene (6 bases). Germline V gives CDR1 MNHEY, CDR2 SVGAGI. The CDR3 totals 12 residues. V lost 8 bases and J lost 4, with 12 bases in between. The CDR3 DNA sequence: TGTGCCAGCGGAACCAGGGGTTACGAGCAGTACTTC. This codes for CASGTRGYEQYF.

The chain carries TRBV19 and TRBJ1-2; 10 nucleotides agree with TRBD1. Germline lookup yields CDR1 LNHDA and CDR2 SQIVND (reference sequence). The CDR3 runs 16 residues. The ends lost 7 bases at V and 5 bases at J; junction bases unmatched: 13. The CDR3 nucleotides are TGTGCCAGTAATCCTTCCTTGGGACAGGGGCGGTATGGCTACACCTTC. Its translation is CASNPSLGQGRYGYTF.

In its sample, this clone was seen a few times. V is TRBV27 and J is TRBJ1-6; possible D gene TRBD1, 6 bases. The length of the CDR3 is 13 residues. The V gene lost 2 bases and the J gene lost 10 bases, with 9 bases spanning the gap. In germline, CDR1 is MNHEY, CDR2 SMNVEV (reference sequence). The CDR3 region has the DNA TGTGCCAGCAGTTTAGAAGGGGGATCACCCCTCCACTTT. Residues: CASSLEGGSPLHF.

V gene TRBV11-3 combines with J gene TRBJ1-6, with TRBD1 matching 7 bases. CDR3 length: 15 amino acids. Trimming cost V 5 bases and J 7 bases; bases outside gene matches: 8. From germline, CDR1 is SGHNT and CDR2 YENEEA. The CDR3 coding sequence is TGTGCCAGCAGCGAAACCGGGACAGCCAATTCACCCCTCCACTTT. Its translation: CASSETGTANSPLHF.

The rearrangement joins TRBV12-3 or TRBV12-4 to TRBJ1-2; a weak D match, TRBD1 (6 bases). Trimming left V 4 bases short and J 3 bases short, with 9 bases between. The length of the CDR3 is 13 residues. CDR3 protein: CASSSYRDYGYTF. The CDR3 DNA sequence: TGTGCCAGCAGTTCTTACAGGGACTATGGCTACACCTTC.

CDR3 nucleotides: TGTGCCAGCTCACCACAGGACGACAGCACCGGGGAGCTGTTTTTT. Translation: CASSPQDDSTGELFF. J is TRBJ2-2 and V is TRBV18, with D maybe TRBD1 (5 bases). The germline V gene has CDR1 KGHSH and CDR2 LQKENI. V was clipped by 1 base and J by 4 bases, with 10 bases between them. This CDR3 has 15 amino acids.

This sequence joins TRBV6-6 and TRBJ1-1; 11 bases map to TRBD1. J was trimmed by 5 bases and V by 2 bases; bases with no gene match: 4. Germline CDR1 and CDR2: MNHNY and SVGAGI (reference sequence). The CDR3 runs to 15 residues. CDR3 sequence reads: CASSYVGQGATEAFF. The CDR3 DNA reads TGTGCCAGCAGTTACGTCGGACAGGGGGCGACTGAAGCTTTCTTT.

The chain is built from TRBV20-1 and TRBJ2-4, with 10 positions matching TRBD2. With V trimmed by 3 bases and J by 9 bases, 11 bases remained unmatched. Germline assignment: CDR1 DFQATT and CDR2 SNEGSKA (reference sequence). CDR3 length: 15 amino acids. CDR3 amino acids: CSASLSGGGRSIQYF. CDR3 in DNA: TGCAGTGCTAGTCTGAGCGGGGGGGGTCGAAGCATTCAGTACTTC.

The chain has TRBV28 and TRBJ2-5, with D uncertain. The V gene lost 2 bases and the J gene lost 5 bases, with 15 bases spanning the gap. Germline CDR1 and CDR2: MDHEN and SYDVKM. The CDR3 extends over 15 amino acids. The CDR3 DNA is TGTGCCAGCAGTTTAGGCAGGCCAAAGGATGAGACCCAGTACTTC. Translating it yields CASSLGRPKDETQYF. Together with reference TRBV28 and TRBJ2-5, the CDR3 gives the full variable domain: DVKVTQSSRYLVKRTGEKVFLECVQDMDHENMFWYRQDPGLGLRLIYFSYDVKMKEKGDIPEGYSVSREKKERFSLILESASTNQTSMYLCASSLGRPKDETQYFGPGTRLLVL.

This clone was recorded only once. The chain recombines TRBV7-9 with TRBJ2-5; a possible D gene is TRBD1 (6 bases). The germline V gene has CDR1 SEHNR and CDR2 FQNEAQ (reference sequence). The CDR3 extends over 16 amino acids. With 5 bases removed from V and 2 bases from J, the gap between germline ends came to 18 bases. CDR3 sequence: CASSPRDTFRQETQYF. DNA for the CDR3: TGTGCCAGCAGCCCGAGGGACACGTTCAGACAAGAGACCCAGTACTTC.

This clone turned up a few times. V usage is TRBV6-4 and J usage is TRBJ2-1; the D gene is possibly TRBD2 (7 bases). Looked up from germline, CDR1 is MRHNA and CDR2 is SNTAGT. Trimming stripped 4 bases from V and 10 bases from J, with 23 bases between. The CDR3 runs 16 residues. This chain's CDR3 is CASSGLWGGPFLEQFF. The CDR3 DNA reads TGTGCCAGCAGTGGTCTTTGGGGGGGGCCTTTCCTGGAGCAGTTCTTC.

The chain has TRBV27 and TRBJ2-7; D is possibly TRBD1 (5 bases). The CDR3 runs to 15 residues. V was pared by 2 bases and J by 3 bases, with 14 bases between. Germline V gene data show CDR1 as MNHEY and CDR2 as SMNVEV (reference sequence). The CDR3 coding sequence is TGTGCCAGCAGTTTAGGTGGGGCAAGCTTCTACGAGCAGTACTTC. The encoded protein is CASSLGGASFYEQYF.

The chain carries TRBV2 and TRBJ1-2, with 9 bases lining up with TRBD1. The CDR3 contains 18 residues. Losses at the gene ends were 3 bases for V and 8 bases for J; bases not matched to a gene: 19. Germline lookup yields CDR1 SNHLY and CDR2 FYNNEI. CDR3 in amino acids: CASSEAIAVAGQGRGYTF. As DNA, the CDR3 is TGTGCCAGCAGTGAGGCTATTGCGGTTGCGGGACAGGGAAGGGGCTACACCTTC.

Concerning this clone: Possible read error: a much larger clone is one base away. The gene calls are TRBV4-1 and TRBJ2-3; D perhaps matches TRBD2 (5 bases). The CDR3 is made up of 18 amino acids. Trimming removed 0 bases at V and 6 bases at J, with 22 bases between. The germline gives CDR1 MGHRA, CDR2 YSYEKL. CDR3 sequence: CASSQDSANGVGRDTQYF. In DNA, the CDR3 is TGCGCCAGCAGCCAAGACTCGGCTAACGGGGTAGGGCGGGATACGCAGTATTTT.

This clone was recorded a few times. The chain couples TRBV7-9 to TRBJ1-4; no clear D. Germline loops: CDR1 SEHNR, CDR2 FQNEAQ (reference sequence). The CDR3 runs 16 residues. The germline V and J ends were trimmed by 4 bases and 1 base, with 13 bases remaining between them. The CDR3 reads CASSSSGVGTNEKLFF. The CDR3 region has the DNA TGTGCCAGCAGCTCCTCCGGGGTGGGAACTAATGAAAAACTGTTTTTT.

This clone was counted between two and nine times. CDR3 loop: CASSVGGGRPTEAFF. The CDR3 nucleotides read TGTGCCAGCAGCGTAGGCGGGGGACGTCCCACTGAAGCTTTCTTT. V and J are TRBV9 and TRBJ1-1, with D possibly being TRBD1 (5 bases). V shed 0 bases and J shed 4 bases, with 13 bases lying between them. Germline loops: CDR1 SGDLS, CDR2 YYNGEE. There are 15 residues in the CDR3. Together with reference TRBV9 and TRBJ1-1, the CDR3 gives the full variable domain: DSGVTQTPKHLITATGQRVTLRCSPRSGDLSVYWYQQSLDQGLQFLIQYYNGEERAKGNILERFSAQQFPDLHSELNLSSLELGDSALYFCASSVGGGRPTEAFFGQGTRLTVV.

V gene TRBV28 combines with J gene TRBJ2-4; TRBD1 agrees at 12 bases. CDR3 size: 16 residues. The junction had 5 bases not matched to a gene; V was cut back by 3 bases and J by 5 bases. Germline values: CDR1 MDHEN, CDR2 SYDVKM. This CDR3 is CASSFPGQGAQNIQYF. Written as DNA, the CDR3 is TGTGCCAGCAGTTTCCCGGGACAGGGGGCCCAAAACATTCAGTACTTC.

The V call is TRBV24-1, the J call TRBJ2-3, with a possible D match to TRBD2 (5 bases). CDR1 KGHDR and CDR2 SFDVKD come from the germline V gene. The CDR3 spans 16 residues. Trimming cost V 2 bases and J 0 bases, with 11 bases left between them. The CDR3 DNA follows: TGTGCCACCAGTGATTCTAAGCGGTTTAGCACAGATACGCAGTATTTT. It encodes CATSDSKRFSTDTQYF.

The chain links TRBV5-1 to TRBJ2-3; D is possibly TRBD1 (6 bases). Germline V gene sequence: CDR1 SGHRS, CDR2 YFSETQ. The CDR3 covers 14 residues. V dropped 0 bases and J dropped 6 bases, with 11 bases sitting between them. The CDR3 sequence: CASSLVRGLDTQYF. For the CDR3, the DNA is TGCGCCAGCAGCTTGGTCAGGGGTCTGGATACGCAGTATTTT.

The rearrangement joins TRBV25-1 to TRBJ2-1, with TRBD1 identical over 8 bases. After removal of 3 bases from V and 3 bases from J, the junction contained 4 bases not matched to a gene. This CDR3 comprises 15 residues. The germline CDR1 and CDR2 sequences are MGHDK and SYGVNS. Here the CDR3 DNA reads TGTGCCAGCAGTGAGGACAGGGCGGACTACAATGAGCAGTTCTTC. It codes for CASSEDRADYNEQFF.

The V and J genes are TRBV3-1 (or the pseudogene TRBV3-2) and TRBJ1-4; D possibly corresponds to TRBD1 (6 bases). CDR3 length: 23 amino acids. Germline CDR1 is LGHDT and CDR2 is YNNKEL (reference sequence). The V and J ends lost 3 bases and 1 base respectively, with 33 bases between them. In DNA, the CDR3 is TGTGCCAGCAGCCACAGGGGTTTAAGGAAGACAGGTCGGGGTGAGATAACTAATGAAAAACTGTTTTTT. Its protein is CASSHRGLRKTGRGEITNEKLFF.

The chain recombines TRBV19 with TRBJ1-2; D is unclear. Germline V gene data show CDR1 as LNHDA and CDR2 as SQIVND (reference sequence). The V end was cut by 0 bases, the J end by 2 bases, with 16 bases between. The CDR3 spans 17 residues. CDR3 region: CASSIDTSGGLNYGYTF. The CDR3 bases are TGTGCCAGTAGTATAGATACCTCCGGAGGGCTAAACTATGGCTACACCTTC.

The V and J genes are TRBV27 and TRBJ2-7, with D tentatively TRBD1 (5 bases). There are 14 residues in the CDR3. Looked up from germline, CDR1 is MNHEY and CDR2 is SMNVEV (reference sequence). Trimming removed 3 bases from V and 6 bases from J, with 15 bases in between. CDR3 residues: CASSLVQGLGEQYF. In DNA, the CDR3 is TGTGCCAGCAGTTTGGTTCAGGGTCTCGGCGAGCAGTACTTC.